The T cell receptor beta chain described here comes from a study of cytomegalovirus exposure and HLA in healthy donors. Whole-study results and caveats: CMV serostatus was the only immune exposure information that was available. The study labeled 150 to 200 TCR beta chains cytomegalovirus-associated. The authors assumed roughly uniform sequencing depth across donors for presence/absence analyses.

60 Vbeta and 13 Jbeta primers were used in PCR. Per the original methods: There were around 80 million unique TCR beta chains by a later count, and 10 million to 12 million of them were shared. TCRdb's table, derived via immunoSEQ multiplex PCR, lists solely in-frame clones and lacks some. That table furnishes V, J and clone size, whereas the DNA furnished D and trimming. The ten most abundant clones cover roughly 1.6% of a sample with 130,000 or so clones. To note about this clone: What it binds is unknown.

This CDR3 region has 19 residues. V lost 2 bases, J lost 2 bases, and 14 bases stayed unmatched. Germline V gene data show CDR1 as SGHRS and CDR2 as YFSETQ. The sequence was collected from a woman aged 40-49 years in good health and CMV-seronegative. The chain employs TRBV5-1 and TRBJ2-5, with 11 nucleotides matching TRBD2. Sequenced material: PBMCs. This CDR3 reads CASSFGLTSGGLRQETQYF. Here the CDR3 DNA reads TGCGCCAGCAGCTTCGGTTTAACTAGCGGGGGCTTAAGGCAAGAGACCCAGTACTTC.